Each of the 31 T cell receptor beta chains below was sequenced from the same sample in a study of T cell clonality in common variable immunodeficiency. Clones were read by immunoSEQ multiplex PCR, and TCRdb kept only the in-frame ones, dropping some. In total the sample includes 30,000 to 35,000 clones, none of them seen once. The source material was peripheral blood mononuclear cells. These receptor sequences come from a person aged 18 to 69 in good health.

This clone was counted at least ten times. Read data end 3 residues before the CDR3 end; the end is taken from the germline J gene. The rearrangement joins TRBV5-4 to TRBJ1-2; the D gene is possibly TRBD1 (6 bases). The CDR3 sequence is 16 residues long. V was pared by 3 bases and J by 1 base, with 16 bases between. Germline V gene lookup returns CDR1 SGHNT and CDR2 YYREEE (reference sequence). The covered CDR3 bases are TGTGCCAGCAGCTCGGTTAACAGGGATCTTAACTATGGC. It specifies CASSSVNRDLNYG. The entire CDR3 protein reads CASSSVNRDLNYGYTF.

This clone was seen at least ten times. The read halts 3 residues ahead of the CDR3 end, with the missing end drawn from the germline J gene. This rearrangement joins TRBV5-1 to TRBJ2-4; D perhaps matches TRBD2 (7 bases). The CDR3 loop spans 16 amino acids. CDR1 is SGHRS and CDR2 is YFSETQ in the germline V gene. Trimming pared 0 bases from V and 6 bases from J, leaving 16 bases between. The sequenced CDR3 bases are TGCGCCAGCAGCTTGGCTGTGCGGGGGCAGGGAAACATT. This sequence encodes CASSLAVRGQGNI. The whole CDR3 is CASSLAVRGQGNIQYF.

Many counts were recorded for this clone. The read stops 3 residues short of the end of the CDR3; the missing end is completed from the germline J gene. J is TRBJ1-2 and V is TRBV7-2, with 11 bases fitting TRBD1. This CDR3 comprises 14 residues. The junction had 4 bases not matched to a gene; V was cut back by 3 bases and J by 7 bases. The germline V gene encodes CDR1 SGHTA and CDR2 FQGNSA. This chain's CDR3 is CASSFGQGARGYTF. Incomplete CDR3 DNA: TGTGCCAGCAGCTTTGGACAGGGGGCGCGTGGC.

Many counts were recorded for this clone. The CDR3 end falls 3 residues outside the read, so it is completed with the germline J gene. The rearrangement links TRBV20-1 to TRBJ2-3; possibly TRBD1 for D (6 bases). CDR1 DFQATT and CDR2 SNEGSKA come from the germline V gene (reference sequence). The CDR3 sequence is 12 residues long. CDR3: CSAEGVGETQYF. CDR3 DNA (partial): TGCAGTGCTGAGGGGGTGGGAGAGACG.

Many counts were recorded for this clone. The read finishes 3 residues shy of the CDR3 end, and the germline J gene is used to complete it. This rearrangement joins TRBV30 to TRBJ2-3; D is possibly TRBD2 (5 bases). This CDR3 comprises 13 residues. V was trimmed by 2 bases and J by 0 bases, leaving 6 bases between them. The germline V gene encodes CDR1 GTSNPN and CDR2 SVGIG (reference sequence). The sequenced CDR3 bases are TGTGCCTGGAGTCGGGGTAGCACAGATACG. This sequence encodes CAWSRGSTDT. The full CDR3 reads CAWSRGSTDTQYF.

The table lists this clone with many counts. The read gets to within 3 residues of the CDR3 end, and the germline J gene fills in the rest. V and J are TRBV6-1 and TRBJ2-5, with 7 bases fitting TRBD2. Per germline, CDR1 MNHNS and CDR2 SASEGT. This CDR3 region has 13 residues. With 4 bases clipped from V and 6 bases from J, the junction kept 5 bases outside the gene matches. The CDR3: CASSAQRDQTQYF. The part of the CDR3 DNA that was read is TGTGCCAGCAGTGCGCAGCGGGACCAGACC.

This clone has ten or more counts. The DNA ends 3 residues before the CDR3 does, and the rest of the CDR3 is filled in from the germline J gene. The chain recombines TRBV20-1 with TRBJ1-1; TRBD1 is a possible D gene (5 bases). V lost 1 base to trimming and J lost 5 bases, with 11 bases between them. This CDR3 has 13 residues. CDR1 and CDR2 (germline): DFQATT, SNEGSKA (reference sequence). The covered CDR3 bases are TGCAGTGCTAGAGGGGGGGGGTGGACTGAA. Protein product: CSARGGGWTE. The entire CDR3 sequence reads CSARGGGWTEAFF.

This clone was found many times. The CDR3 goes on 3 residues after the read ends, and that part is filled in from the germline J gene. V usage is TRBV7-9 and J usage is TRBJ1-3, with a tentative D call TRBD1 (5 bases). The CDR3 has 15 amino acids. Trimming shortened V by 5 bases and J by 1 base, and 12 bases separated the two germline ends. The germline V gene encodes CDR1 SEHNR and CDR2 FQNEAQ (reference sequence). The CDR3 loop reads CASSGRGTSGNTIYF. The DNA read from the CDR3 is TGTGCCAGCAGCGGCCGGGGGACGTCTGGAAACACC.

This clone was counted many times. The sequence runs out 3 residues before the end of the CDR3; the remainder is reconstructed from the germline J gene. The chain links TRBV7-9 to TRBJ1-5; D is possibly TRBD1 (5 bases). V was shortened by 4 bases and J by 7 bases, with 17 bases between the two germline ends. The CDR3 is 15 residues long. The V gene's germline CDR1 is SEHNR and CDR2 FQNEAQ (reference sequence). The CDR3 bases that were read are TGTGCCAGCAGCTCGTATCAGGGAAGAGGGCAGCCC. It translates to CASSSYQGRGQP. The whole CDR3 protein is CASSSYQGRGQPQHF.

This clone was observed a few times. The read finishes 3 residues shy of the CDR3 end, and the germline J gene is used to complete it. The V call is TRBV7-3, the J call TRBJ2-4; D not resolved. Germline CDR1 SGHTA, CDR2 FQGTGA. The CDR3 is 13 amino acids. Incomplete CDR3 DNA: TGTGCCAGCAGGCCAGGCAACGGCTCTGGT. Amino acids: CASRPGNGSG. The whole CDR3 sequence reads CASRPGNGSGQYF. The whole variable domain, filled in from reference TRBV7-3 and TRBJ2-4, reads GAGVSQTPSNKVTEKGKYVELRCDPISGHTALYWYRQSLGQGPEFLIYFQGTGAADDSGLPNDRFFAVRPEGSVSTLKIQRTERGDSAVYLCASRPGNGSGQYFGAGTRLSVL.

This clone was counted at least ten times. The read finishes 3 residues shy of the CDR3 end, and the germline J gene is used to complete it. This sequence joins TRBV18 and TRBJ1-6, with 8 bases fitting TRBD1. Germline CDR1 KGHSH, CDR2 LQKENI. The J segment lost 7 bases and the V segment lost 0 bases, leaving 5 bases of the junction unmatched. CDR3 length equals 16 residues. The DNA read from the CDR3 is TGTGCCAGCTCACCACCCGTCGGACAGGGCAATTCACCC. It specifies CASSPPVGQGNSP. The CDR3, in full, reads CASSPPVGQGNSPLHF.

This clone has a handful of counts. The read ends 3 residues early relative to the CDR3; the germline J gene fills the gap. This chain joins TRBV7-9 and TRBJ2-3, with 7 positions matching TRBD2. CDR1 and CDR2 from the germline V gene are SEHNR and FQNEAQ (reference sequence). This CDR3 region has 15 residues. The CDR3 region is CASSFQGGLEETQYF. The sequenced part of the CDR3 DNA is TGTGCCAGCAGCTTTCAGGGAGGGTTAGAGGAGACG.

Ten or more counts support this clone. The read comes to an end 3 residues before the CDR3 does, leaving the germline J gene to fill in the end. V and J are TRBV29-1 and TRBJ2-7, with unresolved D. Germline-derived CDR1 and CDR2 are SQVTM and ANQGSEA. The CDR3 extends over 11 amino acids. V was pared by 7 bases and J by 4 bases, with 11 bases between. The CDR3 is CSALAGYEQYF. CDR3 bases read: TGCAGCGCCCTCGCAGGATACGAG.

This clone occurred many times. From the germline J gene comes the end of the CDR3, since the read stops 3 residues before it. The V gene is TRBV7-6, the J gene TRBJ2-7, with TRBD2 as a possible D gene (5 bases). The CDR3 is made up of 15 amino acids. Germline-derived CDR1 and CDR2 are SGHVS and FNYEAQ. The V and J ends lost 4 bases and 3 bases respectively, with 16 bases between them. The covered CDR3 bases are TGTGCCAGCAGCTCGGGGTCGGGATCCCACTACGAG. Protein sequence: CASSSGSGSHYE. The CDR3 reads in full as CASSSGSGSHYEQYF.

This clone showed up just a few times. CDR3 DNA, as far as it was read: TGTGCCAGTAAAGTAAGGACAGGCACAACTAATGAAAAG. Protein sequence: CASKVRTGTTNEK. The entire CDR3 protein reads CASKVRTGTTNEKLFF. V is TRBV19 and J is TRBJ2-2; 7 bases fit TRBD1. The read terminates 3 residues ahead of where the CDR3 ends, so the germline J gene completes it. CDR1 and CDR2 from the germline V gene are LNHDA and SQIVND (reference sequence). The CDR3 spans 16 residues.

This clone was recorded at least ten times. The CDR3 end is not reached by the read, which stops 3 residues before it; the germline J gene fills it in. V is TRBV30 and J is TRBJ1-2; D gene ambiguous. The CDR3 consists of 12 residues. Germline V gene lookup returns CDR1 GTSNPN and CDR2 SVGIG (reference sequence). CDR3: CAWFLSRGGYTF. The sequenced CDR3 bases are TGTGCCTGGTTCCTTTCCAGAGGCGGC. Full variable domain (rest looked up from reference TRBV30 and TRBJ1-2): SQTIHQWPATLVQPVGSPLSLECTVEGTSNPNLYWYRQAAGRGLQLLFYSVGIGQISSEVPQNLSASRPQDRQFILSSKKLLLSDSGFYLCAWFLSRGGYTFGSGTRLTVV.

This clone was seen at least ten times. The read ends 3 residues shy of where the CDR3 ends; the end is completed using the germline J gene. The chain links TRBV13 to TRBJ2-4; TRBD1 is a possible D gene (5 bases). Trimming removed 0 bases at V and 9 bases at J, with 15 bases between. Germline CDR1 PRHDT, CDR2 FYEKMQ (reference sequence). The CDR3 consists of 15 residues. CDR3 sequence reads: CASSLGPSQGSIQYF. Incomplete CDR3 DNA: TGTGCCAGCAGCTTAGGGCCCAGCCAGGGCAGCATT.

This clone appeared many times. The read comes to an end 3 residues before the CDR3 does, leaving the germline J gene to fill in the end. The chain couples TRBV19 to TRBJ1-1, with 11 bases that match TRBD1. Germline CDR1 LNHDA, CDR2 SQIVND (reference sequence). The CDR3 consists of 14 residues. V trimming: 7 bases; J trimming: 5 bases; junction bases outside the gene matches: 6. CDR3: CASIRTGGETEAFF. The part of the CDR3 DNA that was read is TGTGCCAGTATCCGGACAGGGGGCGAAACTGAA.

This clone has a handful of counts. The read gets to within 3 residues of the CDR3 end, and the germline J gene fills in the rest. This chain uses TRBV2 with TRBJ2-5, with 9 positions matching TRBD2. The CDR3 loop spans 15 amino acids. Germline V gene lookup returns CDR1 SNHLY and CDR2 FYNNEI. After removal of 8 bases from V and 1 base from J, the junction contained 8 bases not matched to a gene. The covered CDR3 bases are TGTGCCAGCGGCGCCGCTAGCGGGACCCAAGAGACC. This codes for CASGAASGTQET. The full CDR3 sequence reads CASGAASGTQETQYF. The full variable domain, with the rest looked up from reference TRBV2 and TRBJ2-5, is EPEVTQTPSHQVTQMGQEVILRCVPISNHLYFYWYRQILGQKVEFLVSFYNNEISEKSEIFDDQFSVERPDGSNFTLKIRSTKLEDSAMYFCASGAASGTQETQYFGPGTRLLVL.

In its sample, this clone was seen many times. The read comes to an end 3 residues before the CDR3 does, leaving the germline J gene to fill in the end. The chain uses TRBV5-4 and TRBJ1-4, with 9 bases that match TRBD1. This CDR3 is 14 amino acids long. Looked up from germline, CDR1 is SGHNT and CDR2 is YYREEE (reference sequence). After removal of 7 bases from V and 8 bases from J, the junction contained 9 bases not matched to a gene. The DNA read from the CDR3 is TGTGCCAGCGGGTCGACAGGGGGTAGGGAAAAA. Translating it yields CASGSTGGREK. The CDR3 in its entirety is CASGSTGGREKLFF.

Of note for this clone: An end of the junction does not agree with germline; a read error may underlie this. The CDR3 goes on 3 residues after the read ends, and that part is filled in from the germline J gene. The rearrangement uses TRBV6-2 or TRBV6-3 and TRBJ1-1, with D unresolved. In germline, CDR1 is MNHEY, CDR2 SVGEGT. The CDR3 consists of 14 residues. CDR3: CASSRSQMNTDAFF. The sequenced CDR3 bases are TGTGCCAGCAGTAGGTCACAGATGAACACTGAC.

Remarks on this clone: The CDR3 end lies 3 residues beyond the end of the read and is filled in from the germline J gene. This chain links TRBV7-9 with TRBJ1-2; the match to TRBD1 covers 8 bases. The CDR3 has 14 amino acids. Germline V CDR1 and CDR2: SEHNR, FQNEAQ (reference sequence). The sequenced CDR3 bases are TGTGCCAGCAGCTACGACCAGGGGGCGCGAGAC. Its translation is CASSYDQGARD. The CDR3 as a whole reads CASSYDQGARDYTF.

This clone was detected many times. The read comes to an end 3 residues before the CDR3 does, leaving the germline J gene to fill in the end. This chain joins TRBV29-1 and TRBJ2-7; D might be TRBD2 (5 bases). V lost 8 bases to trimming and J lost 2 bases, with 16 bases between them. The CDR3 covers 13 residues. Germline CDR1 is SQVTM and CDR2 is ANQGSEA. The CDR3 bases that were read are TGCAGCTGTTTGCGGGTCGAAACCTACGAG. Its translation: CSCLRVETYE. The complete CDR3 sequence is CSCLRVETYEQYF.

There are many counts of this clone. Read coverage stops 3 residues before the CDR3 terminus; the germline J gene supplies the remainder. The chain uses TRBV12-3 or TRBV12-4 and TRBJ1-4, with TRBD1 as a possible D gene (6 bases). V lost 5 bases and J lost 4, with 11 bases in between. The CDR3 consists of 14 residues. The part of the CDR3 DNA that was read is TGTGCCAGCAGTATAGGCAGGGGTAATGAAAAA. This codes for CASSIGRGNEK. The whole CDR3 protein is CASSIGRGNEKLFF.

To note about this clone: A read error may produce the germline difference seen at one junction end. The read comes to an end 3 residues before the CDR3 does, leaving the germline J gene to fill in the end. V gene TRBV7-7 combines with J gene TRBJ2-2; possible D gene TRBD1, 5 bases. The germline CDR1 and CDR2 sequences are SSHAT and FNYEAQ (reference sequence). CDR3 length: 15 residues. CDR3 amino acids: CASSFSLGQTGELFF. The DNA read from the CDR3 is TGTGCTAGCAGCTTTTCATTGGGGCAGACCGGGGAG.

Ten or more counts support this clone. The read ends 3 residues shy of where the CDR3 ends; the end is completed using the germline J gene. The chain uses TRBV10-3 and TRBJ2-3; 9 bases match TRBD2. Germline CDR1 and CDR2: ENHRY and SYGVKD. CDR3 length: 13 residues. Trimming at V came to 9 bases and at J to 2 bases, leaving 3 bases not matched to a gene. CDR3 sequence reads: CAISGGYTDTQYF. The sequenced CDR3 bases are TGTGCCATTAGCGGGGGTTACACAGATACG.

This clone was seen repeatedly, ten times or more. The read is 3 residues too short to cover the CDR3 end, so that end is filled in from the germline J gene. The chain is built from TRBV19 and TRBJ1-4; possible D gene TRBD1, 6 bases. Germline CDR1 reads LNHDA; CDR2 reads SQIVND (reference sequence). V gave up 7 bases and J gave up 7 bases, with 10 bases separating them. The CDR3 is made up of 12 amino acids. The CDR3 sequence: CASTRGGEKLFF. The part of the CDR3 DNA that was read is TGTGCCAGTACCCGAGGGGGTGAAAAA.

Of note for this clone: A clone one base away is much larger, so this may be a read error. The read comes to an end 3 residues before the CDR3 does, leaving the germline J gene to fill in the end. This chain joins TRBV19 and TRBJ1-4; D is ambiguous. CDR3 length: 14 amino acids. The germline V gene has CDR1 LNHDA and CDR2 SQIVND (reference sequence). CDR3 DNA, as far as it was read: TGTGCCAGCGACGACTCCTCCTATAATTCACCA. Residues: CASDDSSYNSP. The whole CDR3 reads CASDDSSYNSPLFF.

This clone is medium-sized. CDR3 protein: CSARRGVTGWTSGSADTQYF. The DNA read from the CDR3 is TGCAGTGCTAGACGTGGGGTGACAGGGTGGACTAGCGGGAGCGCAGATACG. The V gene is TRBV20-1, the J gene TRBJ2-3, with 13 bases identical to TRBD2. The read is 3 residues too short to cover the CDR3 end, so that end is filled in from the germline J gene. With V trimmed by 2 bases and J by 4 bases, 18 bases remained unmatched. The CDR3 extends over 20 amino acids. CDR1 and CDR2 (germline): DFQATT, SNEGSKA (reference sequence).

This clone was picked up a small number of times. The read stops 3 residues short of the end of the CDR3; the missing end is completed from the germline J gene. This chain connects TRBV19 to TRBJ2-7, with D possibly being TRBD2 (5 bases). V dropped 3 bases and J dropped 3 bases, with 30 bases sitting between them. CDR1 is LNHDA and CDR2 is SQIVND in the germline V gene (reference sequence). CDR3 length: 20 residues. Incomplete CDR3 DNA: TGTGCCAGTAGTATGGGGTGTGACGCTAGCTGGTGGTTGTACTGCTACGAG. Its protein is CASSMGCDASWWLYCYE. The entire CDR3 protein is CASSMGCDASWWLYCYEQYF.

This clone was found many times. The read ends 3 residues early relative to the CDR3; the germline J gene fills the gap. This chain connects TRBV4-1 to TRBJ2-7; 10 bases are shared with TRBD1. The junction had 11 bases not matched to a gene; V was cut back by 3 bases and J by 6 bases. The germline V gene encodes CDR1 MGHRA and CDR2 YSYEKL. This CDR3 spans 16 amino acids. CDR3 DNA, as far as it was read: TGCGCCAGCAGCCAGGAACGGACAGGGGGGAGGTTCGAG. Residues: CASSQERTGGRFE. The CDR3 in its entirety is CASSQERTGGRFEQYF.